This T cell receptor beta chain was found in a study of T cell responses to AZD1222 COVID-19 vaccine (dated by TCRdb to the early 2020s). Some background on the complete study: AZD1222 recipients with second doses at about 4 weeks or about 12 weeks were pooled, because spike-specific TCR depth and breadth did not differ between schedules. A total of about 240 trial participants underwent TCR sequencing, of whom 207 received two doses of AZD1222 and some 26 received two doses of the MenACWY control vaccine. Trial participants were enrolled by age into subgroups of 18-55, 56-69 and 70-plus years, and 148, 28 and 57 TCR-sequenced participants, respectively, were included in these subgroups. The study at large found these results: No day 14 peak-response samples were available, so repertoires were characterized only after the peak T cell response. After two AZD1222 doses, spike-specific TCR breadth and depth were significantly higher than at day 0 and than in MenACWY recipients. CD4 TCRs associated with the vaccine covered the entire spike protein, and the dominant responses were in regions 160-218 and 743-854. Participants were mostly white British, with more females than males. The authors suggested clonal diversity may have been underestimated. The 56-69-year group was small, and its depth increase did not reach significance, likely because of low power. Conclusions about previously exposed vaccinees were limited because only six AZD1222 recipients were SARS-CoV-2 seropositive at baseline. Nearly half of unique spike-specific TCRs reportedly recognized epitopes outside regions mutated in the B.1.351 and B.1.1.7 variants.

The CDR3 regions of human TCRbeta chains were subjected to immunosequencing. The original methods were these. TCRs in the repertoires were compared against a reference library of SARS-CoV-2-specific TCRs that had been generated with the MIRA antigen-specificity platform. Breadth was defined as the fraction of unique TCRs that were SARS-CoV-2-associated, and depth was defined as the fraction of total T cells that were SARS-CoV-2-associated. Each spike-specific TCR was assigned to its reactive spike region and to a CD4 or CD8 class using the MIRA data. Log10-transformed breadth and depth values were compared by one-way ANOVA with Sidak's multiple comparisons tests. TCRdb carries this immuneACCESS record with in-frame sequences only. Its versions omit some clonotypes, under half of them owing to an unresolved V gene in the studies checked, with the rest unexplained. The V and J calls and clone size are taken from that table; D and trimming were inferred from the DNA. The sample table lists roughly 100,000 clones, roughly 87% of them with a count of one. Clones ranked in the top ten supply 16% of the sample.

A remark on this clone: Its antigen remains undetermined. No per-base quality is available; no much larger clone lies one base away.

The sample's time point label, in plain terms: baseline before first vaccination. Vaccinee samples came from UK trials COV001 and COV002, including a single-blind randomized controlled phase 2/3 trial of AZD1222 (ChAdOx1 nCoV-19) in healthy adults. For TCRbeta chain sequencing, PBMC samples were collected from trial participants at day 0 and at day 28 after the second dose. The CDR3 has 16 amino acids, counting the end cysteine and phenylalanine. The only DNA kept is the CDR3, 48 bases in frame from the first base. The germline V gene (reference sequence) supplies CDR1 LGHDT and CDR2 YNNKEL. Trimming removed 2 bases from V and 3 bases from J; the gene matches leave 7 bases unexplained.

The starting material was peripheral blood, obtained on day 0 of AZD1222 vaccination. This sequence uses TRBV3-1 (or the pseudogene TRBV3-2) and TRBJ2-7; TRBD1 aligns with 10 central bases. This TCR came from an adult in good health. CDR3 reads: CASSQFPGQGIYEQYF. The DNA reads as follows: TGTGCCAGCAGCCAATTTCCGGGACAGGGGATCTACGAGCAGTACTTC.